The sample holds many counts of the clone carrying this T cell receptor (beta chain). This sample stems from a study of read filtering for tumor transcriptome and immune sequencing. This library used around 0.4 ug RNA and molecular barcoded adaptors spanning alpha/delta and beta/gamma chains. TCRdb called the reads again in MiXCR, with one record for every CDR3 protein. The sample shows roughly 27,000 distinct CDR3 sequences, around 15% of them seen only once. CDR1 is SNHLY and CDR2 is FYNNEI in the germline V gene. The CDR3 spans 13 residues. V lost 0 bases and J lost 2, with 4 bases in between. This clonotype originated in a donor aged 40 or older with multiple myeloma. The sequenced sample was a population of CD138-negative cells sorted from bone marrow. The rearrangement joins TRBV2 to TRBJ1-1, with D unclear. The CDR3 spells CASSEASNTEAFF. DNA for the CDR3: TGTGCCAGCAGTGAAGCGTCTAACACTGAAGCTTTCTTT.